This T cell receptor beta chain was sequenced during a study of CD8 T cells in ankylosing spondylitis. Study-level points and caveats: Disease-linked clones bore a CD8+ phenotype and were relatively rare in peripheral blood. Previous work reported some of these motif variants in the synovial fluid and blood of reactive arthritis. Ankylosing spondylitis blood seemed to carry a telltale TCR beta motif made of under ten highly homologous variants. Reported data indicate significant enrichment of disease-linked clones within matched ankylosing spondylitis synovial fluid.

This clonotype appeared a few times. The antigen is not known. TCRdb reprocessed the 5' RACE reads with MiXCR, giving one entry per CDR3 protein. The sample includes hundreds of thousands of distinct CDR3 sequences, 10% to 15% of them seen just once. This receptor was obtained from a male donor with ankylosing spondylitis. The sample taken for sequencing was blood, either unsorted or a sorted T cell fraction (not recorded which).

The CDR3 here is CASSLEPIAARVEETQYF. As DNA, the CDR3 is TGCGCCAGCAGCTTGGAACCCATAGCGGCGCGAGTTGAGGAGACCCAGTACTTC. This chain connects TRBV5-1 to TRBJ2-5; D possibly corresponds to TRBD2 (6 bases). V shed 0 bases and J shed 5 bases, with 23 bases lying between them. This CDR3 has 18 residues. The germline V gene encodes CDR1 SGHRS and CDR2 YFSETQ.